A single sample gave rise to the 17 T cell receptor beta chains below, sequenced in a study of Graves' ophthalmopathy and Graves' hyperthyroidism. As the template, RNA transcripts were used to amplify TCR beta CDR3 regions. Scientists carried out first-round RT-PCR using HTBI primers and then a second-round multiplex PCR. TCRdb passed the multiplex PCR reads through MiXCR, listing each CDR3 protein once. Of just over 400,000 distinct CDR3 sequences listed, roughly 21% are singletons. The specimen sequenced was peripheral blood. Receptors were obtained from a woman younger than 30 with stable Graves' hyperthyroidism.

This clonotype has a count of ten or more. The rearrangement uses TRBV6-5 and TRBJ1-1, with a tentative D call TRBD1 (6 bases). Trimming took 4 bases from V and 11 from J, leaving 11 bases between them. The CDR3 runs to 11 residues. Germline V gene lookup returns CDR1 MNHEY and CDR2 SVGAGI. CDR3 residues: CASSFRDTAFF. Written as DNA, the CDR3 is TGTGCCAGCAGTTTCCGGGACACGGCTTTCTTT.

This clonotype was counted at least ten times. This chain joins TRBV20-1 and TRBJ2-2, with TRBD2 identical over 8 bases. V dropped 0 bases and J dropped 6; count of bases not matched to a gene: 6. The CDR3 spans 15 residues. Germline lookup yields CDR1 DFQATT and CDR2 SNEGSKA (reference sequence). The CDR3 region is CSARDGLANPGELFF. Written as DNA, the CDR3 is TGCAGTGCTAGAGACGGACTAGCTAACCCCGGGGAGCTGTTTTTT.

This clonotype was observed a few times. The chain carries TRBV11-3 and TRBJ2-2; D is unclear. The germline V gene has CDR1 SGHNT and CDR2 YENEEA. The germline V and J ends were trimmed by 4 bases and 3 bases, with 9 bases remaining between them. This CDR3 contains 14 residues. CDR3 coding DNA: TGTGCCAGCAGCTCCGTCCGGGACACCGGGGAGCTGTTTTTT. Its protein is CASSSVRDTGELFF.

This clonotype was seen only a few times. V usage is TRBV12-3 or TRBV12-4 and J usage is TRBJ1-6; D is undetermined. V was clipped by 6 bases and J by 10 bases, with 10 bases between them. The CDR3 contains 12 residues. The CDR3: CASRIAVSPLHF. In DNA form, the CDR3 reads TGTGCCAGCAGGATCGCGGTCTCACCCCTCCACTTT.

This clonotype was counted at least ten times. As DNA, the CDR3 is TGCGCCAGCAGGCCCACTAGCGGGAGCGCCTACGAGCAGTACTTC. It encodes CASRPTSGSAYEQYF. The chain combines TRBV5-1 with TRBJ2-7; 11 positions match TRBD2. After removal of 5 bases from V and 2 bases from J, the junction contained 6 bases not matched to a gene. The CDR3 loop spans 15 amino acids. CDR1 and CDR2 from the germline V gene are SGHRS and YFSETQ.

This clonotype was picked up many times. The gene calls are TRBV19 and TRBJ2-7, with D maybe TRBD1 (7 bases). The CDR3 sequence is 14 residues long. Deletions cut 8 bases from V and 1 base from J, with 15 bases between. Germline assignment: CDR1 LNHDA and CDR2 SQIVND (reference sequence). CDR3 nucleotide sequence: TGTGCCAGTCCGCCGACAGGGAGGTCCTACGAGCAGTACTTC. It specifies CASPPTGRSYEQYF. Full variable domain (rest looked up from reference TRBV19 and TRBJ2-7): DGGITQSPKYLFRKEGQNVTLSCEQNLNHDAMYWYRQDPGQGLRLIYYSQIVNDFQKGDIAEGYSVSREKKESFPLTVTSAQKNPTAFYLCASPPTGRSYEQYFGPGTRLTVT.

This clonotype came up many times. The chain links TRBV27 to TRBJ1-3; D is uncertain. The CDR3 consists of 13 residues. V was clipped by 7 bases and J by 4 bases, with 11 bases between them. Germline V gives CDR1 MNHEY, CDR2 SMNVEV (reference sequence). DNA of the CDR3: TGTGCCAGCATCCAGGATTCAGGAAACACCATATATTTT. It codes for CASIQDSGNTIYF.

This clonotype was recorded many times. The chain links TRBV6-1 to TRBJ1-3, with unresolved D. V was trimmed by 8 bases and J by 0 bases, leaving 11 bases between them. The CDR3 spans 14 residues. The germline CDR1 and CDR2 sequences are MNHNS and SASEGT. This CDR3 is CASLASTSGNTIYF. CDR3 nucleotides: TGTGCCAGCCTGGCATCAACCTCTGGAAACACCATATATTTT.

This clonotype appeared many times. The chain has TRBV6-5 and TRBJ2-2; D remains ambiguous. V was pared by 0 bases and J by 8 bases, with 10 bases between. Germline lookup yields CDR1 MNHEY and CDR2 SVGAGI. The CDR3 has 14 amino acids. The CDR3 sequence is CASSYSVRRGELFF. In DNA form, the CDR3 reads TGTGCCAGCAGTTACTCGGTTCGCAGGGGGGAGCTGTTTTTT.

This clonotype was detected many times. V usage is TRBV10-3 and J usage is TRBJ2-7; no clear D. Trimming cost V 3 bases and J 2 bases, with 5 bases left between them. CDR3 size: 12 residues. Germline V CDR1 and CDR2: ENHRY, SYGVKD. DNA of the CDR3: TGTGCCATCAGTGACCAGGCCTACGAGCAGTACTTC. It specifies CAISDQAYEQYF.

This clonotype was observed at least ten times. The J gene is TRBJ1-3, the V gene TRBV29-1; TRBD1 matches at 8 bases. In germline, CDR1 is SQVTM, CDR2 ANQGSEA. The CDR3 extends over 12 amino acids. Unmatched junction bases numbered 1, after V lost 6 bases and J lost 3 bases. The DNA of the CDR3 is TGCAGCGTAACAGGGGGTGGAAACACCATATATTTT. It yields the protein CSVTGGGNTIYF.

This clonotype occurred many times. The chain has TRBV6-5 and TRBJ2-2; D is perhaps TRBD2 (6 bases). The germline gives CDR1 MNHEY, CDR2 SVGAGI. The V gene lost 2 bases and the J gene lost 4 bases, with 17 bases spanning the gap. The CDR3 has 17 residues. In nucleotides, the CDR3 is TGTGCCAGCAGTTACCCCTTCGGAGGGGACCTCACCGGGGAGCTGTTTTTT. It encodes CASSYPFGGDLTGELFF.

This clonotype has ten or more counts. The J gene is TRBJ2-7, the V gene TRBV5-1, with D perhaps matching TRBD2 (6 bases). Germline V lookup: CDR1 SGHRS, CDR2 YFSETQ. Trimming cost V 0 bases and J 2 bases, with 12 bases left between them. The CDR3 contains 15 residues. CDR3 loop: CASSLVTGDTYEQYF. CDR3 nucleotide sequence: TGCGCCAGCAGCTTGGTTACGGGGGATACCTACGAGCAGTACTTC.

This clonotype has ten or more counts. This chain connects TRBV19 to TRBJ2-7; TRBD2 aligns across 10 bases. The CDR3 is 13 amino acids. V gave up 5 bases and J gave up 5 bases; unmatched junction bases: 3. The V gene's germline CDR1 is LNHDA and CDR2 SQIVND (reference sequence). DNA for the CDR3: TGTGCCAGTAGTGCCACTAGCGGGGACGAGCAGTACTTC. Translating it yields CASSATSGDEQYF.

Ten or more counts support this clonotype. J is TRBJ2-2 and V is TRBV7-2; D remains unclear. V lost 0 bases, J lost 5 bases, and 7 bases lay in between. The V gene's germline CDR1 is SGHTA and CDR2 FQGNSA. The CDR3 has 14 amino acids. The CDR3 is CASSLAYQTGELFF. The CDR3 bases are TGTGCCAGCAGCTTAGCGTACCAAACCGGGGAGCTGTTTTTT.

The rearrangement uses TRBV12-3 or TRBV12-4 and TRBJ2-7; D gene unclear. V was clipped by 2 bases and J by 6 bases, with 8 bases between them. The CDR3 spans 12 residues. The CDR3 sequence: CASSLMGIEQYF. CDR3 coding DNA: TGTGCCAGCAGTTTAATGGGAATCGAGCAGTACTTC.

This clonotype has just a few counts. This rearrangement joins TRBV6-5 to TRBJ2-5, with TRBD2 as a possible D gene (7 bases). Germline CDR1 and CDR2: MNHEY and SVGAGI. This CDR3 comprises 16 residues. V was shortened by 3 bases and J by 4 bases, with 18 bases between the two germline ends. In DNA form, the CDR3 reads TGTGCCAGCAGTTATGGGGGGGCGAGTAAGGGAGAGACCCAGTACTTC. Translating gives CASSYGGASKGETQYF.